This T cell receptor beta chain was sequenced for a study of T-cell reconstitution after alpha-beta-depleted transplantation in children (dated by TCRdb to about 2016). Looking at the study overall: Using TCR repertoire profiling, the study followed T-cell immune reconstitution in a quantitative way in children after TCRalphabeta/CD19-depleted allogeneic hematopoietic cell transplantation. The study at large found these results: About two months after transplant, the apparently early recovery of alphabetaT-cell counts reportedly depended on just several hundred clones that had expanded rapidly and came from non-depleted graft cells. In some patients, the high TCRbeta diversity seen at day 60 was put down to recipient T cells and intrathymic progenitors that had survived conditioning. Hyperexpanded clone frequencies declined over subsequent months; after one year, T-cell counts and TCRbeta diversity were mostly attributed to newly produced T cells.

Receptor amplification or capture employed PCR. Sequencing relied on an Illumina HiSeq 2500. To normalize quantification of the TCRbeta repertoire, the TCR libraries were built with molecular barcoding that relied on unique molecular identifiers. The public reads were quality trimmed at Q25 with fastp and then assembled into clones with MiXCR by TCRdb, keeping productive beta chains. Records with the same CDR3 protein are collapsed into one entry carrying the most frequent genes and DNA. The sample table lists about 250,000 distinct CDR3 sequences, about 24% of them with a count of one. 4% to 6% of the sample goes to the ten largest clones. Reading the germline V gene gives CDR1 SGHRS and CDR2 YFSETQ. For this chain, trimming is 0 bases at the V end and 4 bases at the J end, and the number of junction bases without a gene match is 4. The CDR3 numbers 15 residues from cysteine through phenylalanine. Solely the CDR3 DNA is kept, with 45 bases framed from the first base.

Taken with the paper, the label for treatment or condition translates to: allogeneic hematopoietic cell transplantation with graft depleted of TCRalphabeta T cells and CD19 B cells. TCRalphabeta/CD19-depleted allogeneic hematopoietic cell grafts were given to the transplant recipients, all of whom were children. Remarks on this clonotype: Its antigen has not been determined. There are no base qualities to consult, and no much larger clone falls within one base.

The specimen was PBMCs, mostly from graft donor cells, collected 360 days after TCRalphabeta/CD19-depleted stem cell transplant. The chain uses TRBV5-1 and TRBJ2-3; 8 junctional bases match TRBD2. This sequence was found in a female patient younger than 10 who had a stem cell transplant for congenital amegakaryocytic thrombocytopenia, so the T cells may come from the graft donor. The encoded CDR3 is CASSLAAGGADTQYF. The bases read TGCGCCAGCAGCTTGGCCGCGGGGGGTGCAGATACGCAGTATTTT.